This passage covers 4 T cell receptor beta chains from one sample sequenced in a study of blood T cells in healthy people across ages. Combining a sample-barcoded 5' primer with a J-beta primer mix, a second PCR ran for roughly 7 to 12 cycles. MiXCR was run by TCRdb on the 5' RACE reads, yielding one entry per CDR3 protein. The table lists some 920,000 distinct CDR3 sequences, roughly 50% of them singletons, with over 20% in the top ten. Specimen: blood. The receptors were sampled from a woman aged 55-69 years in good health.

Turning to this clonotype: A much larger clone differs by one base, so this may be a read error. The chain combines TRBV29-1 with TRBJ1-2; 8 positions agree with TRBD1. This CDR3 region has 12 residues. Germline loops: CDR1 SQVTM, CDR2 ANQGSEA. CDR3 loop: CSGTGGNYGHTF. The CDR3 DNA is TGCAGCGGAACAGGGGGGAACTATGGCCACACCTTC.

The gene calls are TRBV5-5 and TRBJ1-5; 9 nucleotides agree with TRBD1. Germline V gives CDR1 SGHKS, CDR2 YYEKEE (reference sequence). Unmatched junction bases numbered 6, after V lost 2 bases and J lost 3 bases. This CDR3 is built from 16 residues. The CDR3 nucleotides are TGTGCCAGCAGCTTCTCCGGGACAGGGTACAATCAGCCCCAGCATTTT. Amino acid sequence: CASSFSGTGYNQPQHF.

V is TRBV20-1 and J is TRBJ2-5; D is perhaps TRBD2 (5 bases). Trimming shortened V by 0 bases and J by 5 bases, and 10 bases separated the two germline ends. The CDR3 length is 13 residues. Germline lookup yields CDR1 DFQATT and CDR2 SNEGSKA (reference sequence). The CDR3 sequence is CSARETGWETQYF. The DNA for the CDR3 is TGCAGTGCTAGAGAAACGGGGTGGGAGACCCAGTACTTC.

The V and J genes are TRBV28 and TRBJ1-6; the D gene is possibly TRBD1 (5 bases). Per germline, CDR1 MDHEN and CDR2 SYDVKM. V gave up 3 bases and J gave up 9 bases, with 15 bases separating them. This CDR3 region has 15 residues. The CDR3 loop reads CASSFLVQGGSPLHF. CDR3 nucleotide sequence: TGTGCCAGCAGTTTTTTGGTGCAGGGAGGTTCACCCCTCCACTTT.